The 18 T cell receptor beta chains reported below all come from one sample, sequenced in a study of T cells in Graves' hyperthyroidism and ophthalmopathy. From RNA transcripts, TCR beta CDR3 regions were amplified. A first-round RT-PCR of the TCR CDR3 used the HTBI primer set. TCRdb called the multiplex PCR reads again in MiXCR, with one record for every CDR3 protein. The table includes around 600,000 distinct CDR3 sequences, more than 15% detected once. The sample taken for sequencing was blood. The origin of the receptors is a woman aged 40 to 49 with Graves' ophthalmopathy.

At least ten counts were recorded for this clonotype. The chain has TRBV6-4 and TRBJ1-5; 11 positions match TRBD1. The CDR3 contains 14 residues. Per the germline V gene, CDR1 is MRHNA and CDR2 is SNTAGT. Germline trimming cut 6 bases from V and 7 bases from J; bases unmatched to any gene: 5. CDR3 DNA: TGTGCCAGCAGCGCCGGGACAGGGGGACAGCCCCAGCATTTT. Translation: CASSAGTGGQPQHF.

This clonotype has more than one count but fewer than ten. The chain has TRBV2 and TRBJ1-5, with 7 bases matching TRBD1. V gave up 6 bases and J gave up 0 bases; unmatched junction bases: 5. This CDR3 region has 15 residues. Germline values: CDR1 SNHLY, CDR2 FYNNEI. The CDR3, as DNA: TGTGCCAGCAGGGGACAGACATATAGCAATCAGCCCCAGCATTTT. This translates into CASRGQTYSNQPQHF.

This clonotype occurred many times. The DNA for the CDR3 is TGTGCCAGCAGGCCGGGACAGGCCACCTACGAGCAGTACTTC. Its protein is CASRPGQATYEQYF. J is TRBJ2-7 and V is TRBV27; TRBD1 agrees at 8 bases. The V gene end was trimmed by 6 bases and the J gene end by 2 bases; junction bases not matched to a gene: 6. This CDR3 has 14 amino acids. The germline V gene has CDR1 MNHEY and CDR2 SMNVEV (reference sequence).

This clonotype was recorded a few times. This chain connects TRBV19 to TRBJ1-4; no clear D. The CDR3 runs to 15 residues. The germline gives CDR1 LNHDA, CDR2 SQIVND (reference sequence). V was trimmed by 1 base and J by 5 bases, leaving 11 bases between them. CDR3: CASSIAPDQNEKLFF. For the CDR3, the DNA is TGTGCCAGTAGTATAGCCCCGGACCAAAATGAAAAACTGTTTTTT.

This clonotype was seen more than once but under ten times. The chain links TRBV5-6 to TRBJ2-2; D unresolved. V was clipped by 1 base and J by 6 bases, with 10 bases between them. Germline values: CDR1 SGHDT, CDR2 YYEEEE. The CDR3 loop spans 14 amino acids. CDR3 bases: TGTGCCAGCAGCTTGCAAATAGCATCCGGGGAGCTGTTTTTT. Protein product: CASSLQIASGELFF.

This clonotype was observed many times. The rearrangement joins TRBV27 to TRBJ1-1, with a tentative D call TRBD1 (5 bases). Trimming took off 6 bases at V and 1 base at J, with 9 bases between the two ends. Looked up from germline, CDR1 is MNHEY and CDR2 is SMNVEV (reference sequence). CDR3 length equals 13 residues. CDR3 in amino acids: CASRPTGNTEAFF. CDR3 DNA: TGTGCCAGCAGACCAACAGGGAACACTGAAGCTTTCTTT.

This clonotype turned up a few times. The J gene is TRBJ2-1, the V gene TRBV28; no firm D call. Trimming took 3 bases from V and 6 from J, leaving 18 bases between them. The germline V gene has CDR1 MDHEN and CDR2 SYDVKM. CDR3 length: 16 residues. DNA of the CDR3: TGTGCCAGCAGTTTGGGATCTAGAGCAAGAACCAATGAGCAGTTCTTC. Translation: CASSLGSRARTNEQFF.

This clonotype came up a few times. The V and J genes are TRBV7-3 and TRBJ1-1; D gene unclear. V was clipped by 2 bases and J by 3 bases, with 7 bases between them. The CDR3 consists of 13 residues. CDR1 is SGHTA, CDR2 FQGTGA, per germline. CDR3 sequence: CASSLLGYTEAFF. Written as DNA, the CDR3 is TGTGCCAGCAGCTTATTAGGGTACACTGAAGCTTTCTTT.

Only a few counts were recorded for this clonotype. The V and J genes are TRBV28 and TRBJ1-6; 9 bases fit TRBD1. Germline loops: CDR1 MDHEN, CDR2 SYDVKM. The length of the CDR3 is 15 residues. The V segment lost 4 bases and the J segment 9 bases; nucleotides outside the gene matches: 7. The CDR3, as DNA: TGTGCCAGCAGTTCGGGACAGGGATTGAGTTCACCCCTCCACTTT. This sequence encodes CASSSGQGLSSPLHF.

The chain recombines TRBV20-1 with TRBJ2-2, with D perhaps TRBD1 (6 bases). Germline CDR1 and CDR2: DFQATT and SNEGSKA (reference sequence). The CDR3 has 15 amino acids. The V and J ends lost 0 bases and 3 bases respectively, with 11 bases between them. In DNA form, the CDR3 reads TGCAGTGCTAGAGATCTAGGACAGCACACCGGGGAGCTGTTTTTT. Translation gives CSARDLGQHTGELFF.

Of note for this clonotype: A clone one base away is much larger, so this may be a read error. The rearrangement uses TRBV7-6 and TRBJ2-5; D possibly corresponds to TRBD2 (6 bases). Trimming shortened V by 7 bases and J by 5 bases, and 17 bases separated the two germline ends. CDR1 is SGHVS and CDR2 is FNYEAQ in the germline V gene. The CDR3 totals 14 residues. The CDR3 nucleotides read TGTGCCAGCACCCCGGGACGGGGAGGCGAGACCCAGTACTTC. Encoded protein: CASTPGRGGETQYF.

This clonotype was detected ten times or more. The chain links TRBV6-1 to TRBJ1-4; possible D gene TRBD1, 6 bases. CDR1 is MNHNS and CDR2 is SASEGT in the germline V gene. The CDR3 has 19 amino acids. The V end lost 4 bases, the J end lost 0 bases, and 21 bases lay between the germline ends. CDR3 in DNA: TGTGCCAGCAGTGGTCCGGGACACCCGATGGGGGCAACTAATGAAAAACTGTTTTTT. It yields the protein CASSGPGHPMGATNEKLFF.

This clonotype has a count of ten or more. The chain combines TRBV2 with TRBJ1-2, with a weak D call TRBD1 (6 bases). The length of the CDR3 is 18 residues. From germline, CDR1 is SNHLY and CDR2 FYNNEI. Trimming left V 6 bases short and J 4 bases short, with 27 bases between. The CDR3 DNA reads TGTGCCAGCAGGCGAGGGGCGGTACAGGGCACATCTTTCTATGGCTACACCTTC. It specifies CASRRGAVQGTSFYGYTF.

There are a few counts of this clonotype. The chain couples TRBV4-1 to TRBJ1-2; D perhaps matches TRBD1 (6 bases). V lost 1 base to trimming and J lost 2 bases, with 14 bases between them. This CDR3 spans 16 amino acids. Germline lookup yields CDR1 MGHRA and CDR2 YSYEKL. In DNA, the CDR3 is TGCGCCAGCAGCCAAGCCTACAGGGCAGCGAACTATGGCTACACCTTC. This codes for CASSQAYRAANYGYTF.

The chain recombines TRBV9 with TRBJ2-3, with TRBD2 identical over 7 bases. V lost 1 base, J lost 1 base, and 6 bases stayed unmatched. In germline, CDR1 is SGDLS, CDR2 YYNGEE. The CDR3 spans 16 residues. DNA of the CDR3: TGTGCCAGCAGCGTAACGGGGGGTCTCGGCACAGATACGCAGTATTTT. Encoded protein: CASSVTGGLGTDTQYF.

The gene calls are TRBV12-3 or TRBV12-4 and TRBJ2-5; 9 nucleotides agree with TRBD2. V dropped 3 bases and J dropped 3; count of bases not matched to a gene: 8. There are 16 residues in the CDR3. The CDR3 DNA sequence: TGTGCCAGCAGTTTTTCGGGGCTAGCGGGGAAAGAGACCCAGTACTTC. Translation gives CASSFSGLAGKETQYF.

This clonotype was counted a few times. The rearrangement uses TRBV5-6 and TRBJ1-1; D is unclear. This CDR3 is built from 15 residues. V was shortened by 0 bases and J by 3 bases, with 12 bases between the two germline ends. Germline CDR1 SGHDT, CDR2 YYEEEE. CDR3 residues: CASSLGTELDTEAFF. Here the CDR3 DNA reads TGTGCCAGCAGCTTGGGGACGGAGTTGGACACTGAAGCTTTCTTT.

The CDR3 here is CASRRTSADSQYF. The CDR3 DNA reads TGTGCCAGCAGGAGGACTAGCGCCGATTCGCAGTATTTT. V gene TRBV6-2 or TRBV6-3 combines with J gene TRBJ2-3; TRBD2 agrees at 9 bases. The J segment lost 10 bases and the V segment lost 6 bases, leaving 8 bases of the junction unmatched. Germline V CDR1 and CDR2: MNHEY, SVGEGT. The CDR3 consists of 13 residues.